These 20 T cell receptor beta chains originate from one sample sequenced in a study of blood T cells in healthy people across ages. A second 7 to 11 cycle PCR used barcoded and J-beta primers. From the 5' RACE reads, TCRdb called clonotypes with MiXCR, one entry per CDR3 protein. Of fewer than 2,000,000 distinct CDR3 sequences in the sample, almost 35% were seen once. Sequenced input: blood. These receptors all stem from a woman younger than 45 in good health.

The chain joins TRBV6-1 to TRBJ1-1; 10 bases match TRBD1. V shed 3 bases and J 3 bases; nucleotides not matched to a gene: 7. Germline values: CDR1 MNHNS, CDR2 SASEGT. The CDR3 totals 16 residues. The CDR3 protein is CASSDGTGAFDTEAFF. CDR3 nucleotide sequence: TGTGCCAGCAGTGATGGGACAGGGGCCTTCGACACTGAAGCTTTCTTT.

V usage is TRBV7-6 and J usage is TRBJ1-5; a weak D match, TRBD1 (6 bases). V gave up 5 bases and J gave up 6 bases, with 17 bases separating them. The CDR3 is 15 residues long. From germline, CDR1 is SGHVS and CDR2 FNYEAQ. The CDR3 nucleotides are TGTGCCAGCAGCCTAGTCCCACAGGGTATTCAGCCCCAGCATTTT. As protein: CASSLVPQGIQPQHF.

This clonotype was detected once. A read error is possible here, since a much larger clone lies one base away. CDR3 sequence reads: CASSCLQGNQGYTF. The DNA for the CDR3 is TGTGCCAGCAGTTGCCTACAGGGAAATCAAGGCTACACCTTC. The rearrangement uses TRBV6-6 and TRBJ1-2; D is possibly TRBD1 (6 bases). CDR3 size: 14 residues. Trimming cost V 4 bases and J 8 bases, with 17 bases left between them. The germline V gene has CDR1 MNHNY and CDR2 SVGAGI (reference sequence).

The chain is built from TRBV9 and TRBJ2-1; TRBD1 might be the D (6 bases). V lost 2 bases and J lost 4, with 16 bases in between. This CDR3 has 16 amino acids. Germline V lookup: CDR1 SGDLS, CDR2 YYNGEE. CDR3 protein: CASSVRQVVEYNEQFF. CDR3 nucleotides: TGTGCCAGCAGCGTTAGACAGGTCGTGGAATACAATGAGCAGTTCTTC.

V and J are TRBV2 and TRBJ2-5; D is unresolved. The germline gives CDR1 SNHLY, CDR2 FYNNEI. CDR3 size: 14 residues. V lost 5 bases and J 3 bases, leaving 13 bases between the germline ends. The CDR3, as DNA: TGTGCCAGCAGTAACTGGGTTGATGAAGAGACCCAGTACTTC. Protein product: CASSNWVDEETQYF.

This clonotype showed up just a few times. The chain recombines TRBV5-1 with TRBJ1-2; D is unresolved. V lost 3 bases, J lost 6 bases, and 12 bases lay in between. The CDR3 sequence is 13 residues long. The germline CDR1 and CDR2 sequences are SGHRS and YFSETQ. The chain's CDR3 is CASSSGTPDGYTF. The CDR3 nucleotides are TGCGCCAGCAGCTCTGGTACACCTGATGGCTACACCTTC.

In this sample, this clonotype turned up a few times. The chain uses TRBV9 and TRBJ2-3; 11 bases match TRBD2. Germline lookup yields CDR1 SGDLS and CDR2 YYNGEE. After removal of 2 bases from V and 4 bases from J, the junction contained 9 bases not matched to a gene. The CDR3 runs 17 residues. The CDR3 sequence is CASSVRGLAGGPDTQYF. The CDR3 bases are TGTGCCAGCAGCGTGAGGGGGCTAGCGGGGGGCCCAGATACGCAGTATTTT.

The chain employs TRBV7-9 and TRBJ1-2; D is perhaps TRBD1 (5 bases). Trimming removed 8 bases at V and 6 bases at J, with 22 bases between. Germline V gene data show CDR1 as SEHNR and CDR2 as FQNEAQ (reference sequence). This CDR3 comprises 15 residues. In DNA form, the CDR3 reads TGTGCCAGCCTTTCCCTTCGGGGCCCCTTTGATGGCTACACCTTC. Its protein is CASLSLRGPFDGYTF.

This clonotype was counted a few times. V is TRBV6-5 and J is TRBJ2-1; 7 bases agree with TRBD2. Germline V CDR1 and CDR2: MNHEY, SVGAGI. CDR3 length equals 15 residues. Losses at the gene ends were 0 bases for V and 7 bases for J; bases not matched to a gene: 6. Here the CDR3 reads CASSYSRLAENEQFF. As DNA, the CDR3 is TGTGCCAGCAGTTACTCGAGGCTAGCGGAAAATGAGCAGTTCTTC.

In this sample, this clonotype turned up a few times. The V call is TRBV27, the J call TRBJ2-7; D gene uncertain. The CDR3 has 13 residues. CDR1 and CDR2 from the germline V gene are MNHEY and SMNVEV (reference sequence). Trimming shortened V by 2 bases and J by 7 bases, and 12 bases separated the two germline ends. The CDR3, as DNA: TGTGCCAGCAGTTTAATTTCGGGCAGTGAGCAGTACTTC. Protein product: CASSLISGSEQYF.

The V call is TRBV2, the J call TRBJ2-3; D is unclear. With 3 bases removed from V and 4 bases from J, the gap between germline ends came to 11 bases. Germline-derived CDR1 and CDR2 are SNHLY and FYNNEI. This CDR3 has 14 amino acids. CDR3 sequence: CASSDGLISDTQYF. The CDR3 DNA reads TGTGCCAGCAGTGACGGCTTAATATCAGATACGCAGTATTTT.

The chain joins TRBV10-3 to TRBJ1-1; the D is unclear. Per germline, CDR1 ENHRY and CDR2 SYGVKD. There are 14 residues in the CDR3. Trimming pared 0 bases from V and 3 bases from J, leaving 8 bases between. CDR3 protein: CAISESRGYTEAFF. As DNA, the CDR3 is TGTGCCATCAGTGAGTCGAGAGGGTACACTGAAGCTTTCTTT.

This chain uses TRBV20-1 with TRBJ2-1, with 9 bases that match TRBD2. The CDR3 loop spans 14 amino acids. Germline-derived CDR1 and CDR2 are DFQATT and SNEGSKA (reference sequence). J was trimmed by 5 bases and V by 5 bases; bases with no gene match: 7. The CDR3 spells CSASGLARHNEQFF. The CDR3 DNA reads TGCAGTGCTTCCGGACTAGCGAGACACAATGAGCAGTTCTTC.

Of note for this clonotype: A junction boundary mismatches the germline segment, possibly from a read error. The chain has TRBV14 and TRBJ2-7, with 8 bases aligning to TRBD2. The V gene's germline CDR1 is SGHDN and CDR2 FVKESK. This CDR3 is 15 amino acids long. In DNA form, the CDR3 reads TGTGCCGGCAGTCCTAGCGGGCGTGCAACCTACGAGCAGTACTTC. This gives the protein CAGSPSGRATYEQYF.

The chain recombines TRBV29-1 with TRBJ2-2; 7 bases fit TRBD2. Per germline, CDR1 SQVTM and CDR2 ANQGSEA. J lost 4 bases, V lost 6 bases, and 8 bases had no gene match. The CDR3 runs to 14 residues. CDR3 sequence (DNA): TGCAGCGTGGCTCGGGACTACTCCACCGGGGAGCTGTTTTTT. Translation gives CSVARDYSTGELFF.

This clonotype was counted ten times or more. V gene TRBV29-1 combines with J gene TRBJ2-1; possibly TRBD2 for D (6 bases). This CDR3 has 15 amino acids. Germline V gene data show CDR1 as SQVTM and CDR2 as ANQGSEA. V shed 3 bases and J shed 1 base, with 13 bases lying between them. CDR3 protein: CSVESGRLSYNEQFF. The CDR3, as DNA: TGCAGCGTTGAGAGCGGGCGCCTATCCTACAATGAGCAGTTCTTC.

The rearrangement links TRBV7-9 to TRBJ2-7; 12 bases fit TRBD2. The V segment lost 4 bases and the J segment 4 bases; nucleotides outside the gene matches: 11. The CDR3 is 17 residues long. Germline V gives CDR1 SEHNR, CDR2 FQNEAQ (reference sequence). The DNA of the CDR3 is TGTGCCAGCAGCTCCCCGGCTGGGACTAGCGGGTTTTACGAGCAGTACTTC. Protein sequence: CASSSPAGTSGFYEQYF. Combining the CDR3 with reference TRBV7-9 and TRBJ2-7 gives the whole variable domain DTGVSQNPRHKITKRGQNVTFRCDPISEHNRLYWYRQTLGQGPEFLTYFQNEAQLEKSRLLSDRFSAERPKGSFSTLEIQRTEQGDSAMYLCASSSPAGTSGFYEQYFGPGTRLTVT.

This chain connects TRBV25-1 to TRBJ2-3; D is uncertain. The CDR3 is 15 amino acids. Germline lookup yields CDR1 MGHDK and CDR2 SYGVNS. Trimming pared 1 base from V and 6 bases from J, leaving 14 bases between. CDR3 residues: CASSELGRVQDTQYF. The CDR3 DNA reads TGTGCCAGCAGTGAATTAGGTAGGGTTCAGGATACGCAGTATTTT.

With regard to this clonotype: This could be a read error, since a much larger clone is one nucleotide away. The chain couples TRBV5-5 to TRBJ2-7; tentatively, D is TRBD1 (6 bases). CDR3 length equals 14 residues. V lost 4 bases and J lost 5, with 16 bases in between. CDR1 and CDR2 (germline): SGHKS, YYEKEE (reference sequence). The CDR3 protein is CASSPDRTAHEQYF. The CDR3 nucleotides are TGTGCCAGCAGCCCCGACAGGACAGCCCACGAGCAGTACTTC.

This clonotype has more than one count but fewer than ten. V is TRBV24-1 and J is TRBJ2-5; 10 nucleotides agree with TRBD2. Germline CDR1 and CDR2: KGHDR and SFDVKD. The trim removed 5 bases at V and 5 bases at J, leaving 10 bases unmatched. The CDR3 is made up of 16 amino acids. In DNA, the CDR3 is TGTGCCACCAGTGTCAGCCTAGCGGGAGTCCGGGAGACCCAGTACTTC. Translated, it gives CATSVSLAGVRETQYF.